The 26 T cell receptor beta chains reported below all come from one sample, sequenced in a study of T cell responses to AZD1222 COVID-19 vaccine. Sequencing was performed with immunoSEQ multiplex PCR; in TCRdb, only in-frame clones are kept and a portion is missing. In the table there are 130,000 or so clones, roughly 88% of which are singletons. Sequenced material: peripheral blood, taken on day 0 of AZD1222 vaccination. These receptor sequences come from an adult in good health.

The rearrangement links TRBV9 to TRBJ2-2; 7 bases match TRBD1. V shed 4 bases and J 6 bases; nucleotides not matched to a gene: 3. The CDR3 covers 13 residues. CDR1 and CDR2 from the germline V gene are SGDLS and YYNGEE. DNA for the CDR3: TGTGCCAGCAGCCGAACAGGGGCCGGGGAGCTGTTTTTT. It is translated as CASSRTGAGELFF.

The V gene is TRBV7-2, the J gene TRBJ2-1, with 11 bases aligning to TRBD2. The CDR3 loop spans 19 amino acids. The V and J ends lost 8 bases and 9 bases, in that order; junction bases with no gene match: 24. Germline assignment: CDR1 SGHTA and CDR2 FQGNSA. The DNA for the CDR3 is TGTGCCAGCCTTAATTTAGCGGGAGGGCGATCTAATAGGCACGCTGAGCAGTTCTTC. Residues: CASLNLAGGRSNRHAEQFF. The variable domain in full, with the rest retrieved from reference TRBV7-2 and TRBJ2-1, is GAGVSQSPSNKVTEKGKDVELRCDPISGHTALYWYRQSLGQGLEFLIYFQGNSAPDKSGLPSDRFSAERTGGSVSTLTIQRTQQEDSAVYLCASLNLAGGRSNRHAEQFFGPGTRLTVL.

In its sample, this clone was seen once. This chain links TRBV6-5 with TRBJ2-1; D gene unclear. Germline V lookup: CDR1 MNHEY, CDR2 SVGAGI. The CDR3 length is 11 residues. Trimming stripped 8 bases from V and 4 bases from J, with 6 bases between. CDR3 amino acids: CASGAYNEQFF. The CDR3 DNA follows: TGTGCCAGCGGAGCGTACAATGAGCAGTTCTTC.

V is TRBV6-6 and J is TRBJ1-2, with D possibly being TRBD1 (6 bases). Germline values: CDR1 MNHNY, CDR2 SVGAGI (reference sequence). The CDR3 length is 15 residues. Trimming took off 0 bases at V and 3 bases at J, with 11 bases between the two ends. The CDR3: CASSYSGGEDYGYTF. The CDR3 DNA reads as TGTGCCAGCAGTTACTCCGGGGGCGAGGACTATGGCTACACCTTC.

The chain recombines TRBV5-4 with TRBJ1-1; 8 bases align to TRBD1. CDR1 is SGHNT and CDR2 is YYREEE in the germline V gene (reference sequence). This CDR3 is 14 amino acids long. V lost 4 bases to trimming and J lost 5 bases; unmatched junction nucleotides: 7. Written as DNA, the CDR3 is TGTGCCAGCAGCGCCCAACAGGGGGGAACTGAAGCTTTCTTT. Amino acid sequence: CASSAQQGGTEAFF.

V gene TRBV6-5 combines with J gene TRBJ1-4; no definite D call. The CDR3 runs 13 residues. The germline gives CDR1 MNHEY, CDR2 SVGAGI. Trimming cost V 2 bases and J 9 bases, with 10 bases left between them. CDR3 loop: CASSYEGGKKLFF. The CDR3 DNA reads TGTGCCAGCAGTTACGAGGGAGGAAAAAAACTGTTTTTT.

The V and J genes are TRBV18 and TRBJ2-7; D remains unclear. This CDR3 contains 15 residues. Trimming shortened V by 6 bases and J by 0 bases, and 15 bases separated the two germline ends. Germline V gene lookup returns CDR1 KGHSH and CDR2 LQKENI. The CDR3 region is CASSPTVIRSYEQYF. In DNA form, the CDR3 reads TGTGCCAGCTCGCCTACCGTTATTCGCTCCTACGAGCAGTACTTC.

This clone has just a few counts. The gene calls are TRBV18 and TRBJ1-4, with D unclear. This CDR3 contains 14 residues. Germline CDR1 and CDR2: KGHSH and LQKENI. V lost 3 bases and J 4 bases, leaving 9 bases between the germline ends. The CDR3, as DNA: TGTGCCAGCTCACCGTCGGCCGGTAATGAAAAACTGTTTTTT. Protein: CASSPSAGNEKLFF. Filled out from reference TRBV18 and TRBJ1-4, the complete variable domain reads NAGVMQNPRHLVRRRGQEARLRCSPMKGHSHVYWYRQLPEEGLKFMVYLQKENIIDESGMPKERFSAEFPKEGPSILRIQQVVRGDSAAYFCASSPSAGNEKLFFGSGTQLSVL.

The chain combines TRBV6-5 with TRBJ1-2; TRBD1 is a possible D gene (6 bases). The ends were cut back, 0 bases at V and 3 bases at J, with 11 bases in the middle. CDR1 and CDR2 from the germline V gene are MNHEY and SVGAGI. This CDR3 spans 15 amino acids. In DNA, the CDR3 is TGTGCCAGCAGTTACTCGGGGGCTTGGGACTATGGCTACACCTTC. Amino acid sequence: CASSYSGAWDYGYTF.

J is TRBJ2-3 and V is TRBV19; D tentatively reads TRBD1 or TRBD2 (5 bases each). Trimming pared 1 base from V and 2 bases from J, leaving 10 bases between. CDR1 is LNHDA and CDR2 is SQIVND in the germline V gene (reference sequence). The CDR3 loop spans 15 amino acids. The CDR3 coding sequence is TGTGCCAGTAGTATAGTGGGGGTCCACACAGATACGCAGTATTTT. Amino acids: CASSIVGVHTDTQYF.

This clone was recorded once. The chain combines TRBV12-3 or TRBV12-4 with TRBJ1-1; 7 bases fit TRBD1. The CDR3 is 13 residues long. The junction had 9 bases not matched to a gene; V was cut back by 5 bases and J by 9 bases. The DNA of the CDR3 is TGTGCCAGCAGTAACCTTCAGGGGGATCAAGCTTTCTTT. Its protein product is CASSNLQGDQAFF.

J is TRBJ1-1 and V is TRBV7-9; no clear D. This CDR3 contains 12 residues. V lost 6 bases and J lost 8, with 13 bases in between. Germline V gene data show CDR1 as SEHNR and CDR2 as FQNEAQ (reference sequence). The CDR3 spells CASRALGTEAFF. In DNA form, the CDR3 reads TGTGCCAGCAGGGCCTTGGGCACGGAAGCTTTCTTT.

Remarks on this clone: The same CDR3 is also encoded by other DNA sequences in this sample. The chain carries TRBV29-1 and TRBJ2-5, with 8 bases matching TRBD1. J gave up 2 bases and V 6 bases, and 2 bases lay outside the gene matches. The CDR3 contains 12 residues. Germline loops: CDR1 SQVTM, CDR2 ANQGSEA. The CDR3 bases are TGCAGCGTCGACAGGGGACAAGAGACCCAGTACTTC. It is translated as CSVDRGQETQYF.

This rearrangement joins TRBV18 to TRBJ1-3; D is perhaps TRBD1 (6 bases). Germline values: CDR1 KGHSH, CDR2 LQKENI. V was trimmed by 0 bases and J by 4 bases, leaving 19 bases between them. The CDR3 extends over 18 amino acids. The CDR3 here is CASSPPSVRGGSGNTIYF. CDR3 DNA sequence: TGTGCCAGCTCACCACCTTCGGTCAGGGGAGGATCCGGAAACACCATATATTTT.

CDR3 bases: TGCGCCAGCAGCTTGGTTCCAAATCTCAGGGGACTCAGAGCGGGTGTCACTGAAGCTTTCTTT. The encoded protein is CASSLVPNLRGLRAGVTEAFF. The chain recombines TRBV5-1 with TRBJ1-1; weak D call: TRBD1 (6 bases). V was pared by 0 bases and J by 4 bases, with 31 bases between. This CDR3 is 21 amino acids long. Germline V gives CDR1 SGHRS, CDR2 YFSETQ. The whole variable domain, filled in from reference TRBV5-1 and TRBJ1-1, reads KAGVTQTPRYLIKTRGQQVTLSCSPISGHRSVSWYQQTPGQGLQFLFEYFSETQRNKGNFPGRFSGRQFSNSRSEMNVSTLELGDSALYLCASSLVPNLRGLRAGVTEAFFGQGTRLTVV.

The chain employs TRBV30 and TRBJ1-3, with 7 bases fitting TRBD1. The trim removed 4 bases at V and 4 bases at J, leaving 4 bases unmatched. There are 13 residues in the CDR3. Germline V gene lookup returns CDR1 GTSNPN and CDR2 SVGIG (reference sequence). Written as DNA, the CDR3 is TGTGCCTGGAATGGACAGGAGGGAAACACCATATATTTT. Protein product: CAWNGQEGNTIYF.

CDR3 amino acids: CSVVGTGQYEQYF. The CDR3 nucleotides read TGCAGCGTTGTAGGGACAGGGCAGTACGAGCAGTACTTC. The V and J genes are TRBV29-1 and TRBJ2-7, with 9 bases matching TRBD1. The CDR3 is 13 amino acids. Germline CDR1 reads SQVTM; CDR2 reads ANQGSEA. After removal of 4 bases from V and 4 bases from J, the junction contained 5 bases not matched to a gene.

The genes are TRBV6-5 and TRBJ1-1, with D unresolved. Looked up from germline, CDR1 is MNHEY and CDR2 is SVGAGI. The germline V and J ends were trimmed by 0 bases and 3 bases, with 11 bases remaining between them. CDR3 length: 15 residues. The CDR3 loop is CASSYSAKVDTEAFF. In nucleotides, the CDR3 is TGTGCCAGCAGTTACTCCGCCAAAGTGGACACTGAAGCTTTCTTT.

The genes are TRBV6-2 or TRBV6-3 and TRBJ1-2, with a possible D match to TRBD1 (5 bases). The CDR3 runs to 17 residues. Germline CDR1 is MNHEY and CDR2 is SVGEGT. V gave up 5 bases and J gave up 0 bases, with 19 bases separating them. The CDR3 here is CASSHRDGSVANYGYTF. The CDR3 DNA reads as TGTGCCAGCAGTCACCGGGACGGATCCGTGGCTAACTATGGCTACACCTTC.

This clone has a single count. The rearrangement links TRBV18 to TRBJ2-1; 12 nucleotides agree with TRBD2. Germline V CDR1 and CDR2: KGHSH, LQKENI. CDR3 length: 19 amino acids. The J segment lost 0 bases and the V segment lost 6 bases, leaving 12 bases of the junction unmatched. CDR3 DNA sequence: TGTGCCAGCTCCTCGGTTGGGACTAGCGGGTCCAGCTCCTACAATGAGCAGTTCTTC. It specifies CASSSVGTSGSSSYNEQFF.

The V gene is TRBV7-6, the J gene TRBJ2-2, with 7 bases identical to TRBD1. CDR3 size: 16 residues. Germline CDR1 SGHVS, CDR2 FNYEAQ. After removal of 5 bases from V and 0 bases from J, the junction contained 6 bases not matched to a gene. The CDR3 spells CASSGGQSTNTGELFF. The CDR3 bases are TGTGCCAGCAGCGGGGGACAGTCCACGAACACCGGGGAGCTGTTTTTT.

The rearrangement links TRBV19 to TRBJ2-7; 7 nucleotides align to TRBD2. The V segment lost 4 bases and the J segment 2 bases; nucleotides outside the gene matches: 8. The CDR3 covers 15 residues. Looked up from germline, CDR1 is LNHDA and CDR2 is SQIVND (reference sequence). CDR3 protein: CASSTAGSPTYEQYF. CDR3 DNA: TGTGCCAGTAGTACAGCGGGGAGCCCAACCTACGAGCAGTACTTC.

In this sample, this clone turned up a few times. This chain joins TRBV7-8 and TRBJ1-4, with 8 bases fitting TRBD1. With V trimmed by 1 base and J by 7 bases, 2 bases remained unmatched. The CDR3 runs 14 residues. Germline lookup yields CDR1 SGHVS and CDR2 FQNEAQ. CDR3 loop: CASSLGQGREKLFF. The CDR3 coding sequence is TGTGCCAGCAGCTTAGGACAGGGGCGTGAAAAACTGTTTTTT.

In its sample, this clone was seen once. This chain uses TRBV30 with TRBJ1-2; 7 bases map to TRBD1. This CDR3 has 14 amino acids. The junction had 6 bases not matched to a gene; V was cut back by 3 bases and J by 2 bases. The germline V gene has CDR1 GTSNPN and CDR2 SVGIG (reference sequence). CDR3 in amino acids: CAWRTTGLNYGYTF. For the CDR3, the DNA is TGTGCCTGGAGGACGACAGGGCTCAACTATGGCTACACCTTC.

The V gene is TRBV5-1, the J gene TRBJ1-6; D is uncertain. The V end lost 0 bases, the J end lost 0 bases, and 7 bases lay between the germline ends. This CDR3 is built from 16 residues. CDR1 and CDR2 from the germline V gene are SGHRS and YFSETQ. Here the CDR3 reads CASSLGGSSYNSPLHF. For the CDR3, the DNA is TGCGCCAGCAGCTTGGGGGGAAGCTCCTATAATTCACCCCTCCACTTT.

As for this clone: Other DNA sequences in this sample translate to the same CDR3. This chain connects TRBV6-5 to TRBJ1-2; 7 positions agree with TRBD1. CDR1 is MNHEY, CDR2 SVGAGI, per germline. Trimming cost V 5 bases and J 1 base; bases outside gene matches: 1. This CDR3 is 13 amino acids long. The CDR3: CASSRDSNYGYTF. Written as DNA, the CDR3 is TGTGCCAGCAGTAGGGACAGTAACTATGGCTACACCTTC.